Here is one T cell receptor (beta chain) with its context. The CDR3 regions of TCR beta were amplified from RNA transcripts. First-round RT-PCR of the TCR CDR3 relied on the HTBI primer set. One entry per CDR3 protein, called by TCRdb with MiXCR from the multiplex PCR reads. The sample gives approximately 740,000 distinct CDR3 sequences, approximately 14% of which show up once; roughly a tenth is in the top ten. CDR3 length: 13 residues. The V end was cut by 2 bases, the J end by 10 bases, with 14 bases between. The data stem from a study of T cells in Graves' hyperthyroidism and ophthalmopathy. The PBMCs studied were ones that came from approximately 9.9 ml fresh peripheral blood.

The receptor's source is a woman aged 18-30 years with Graves' hyperthyroidism. Sequenced sample: blood. This sequence joins TRBV12-3 or TRBV12-4 and TRBJ1-1; D is possibly TRBD1 (6 bases). The CDR3 region is CASSLSGGPRAFF. Written as DNA, the CDR3 is TGTGCCAGCAGTTTATCTGGGGGGCCGAGAGCTTTCTTT.